This T cell receptor (beta chain) was retrieved from a study of OX40 agonist ivuxolimab in advanced cancers. Overall study: Each patient was given ivuxolimab into a vein every 2 weeks, at 0.01 to 10 mg/kg. The study's findings and limits: It was not determined which antigens were specifically recognized by the peripheral T cells that had undergone clonal expansion. Low normalized T-cell clonal expansion was additionally recorded for some nonresponders. At doses 0.1 to 3.0 mg/kg, CD4+ and CD8+ clones expanded.

The length of the CDR3 is 15 residues. From germline, CDR1 is MNHNS and CDR2 SASEGT. Losses at the gene ends were 4 bases for V and 3 bases for J; bases not matched to a gene: 7. The method was immunoSEQ multiplex PCR; TCRdb's version includes in-frame clones alone and lacks a portion of them. Of about 59,000 clones in the sample, approximately 91% were seen once. This clone came up once. Its antigen is not known. The clonotype comes from an adult with an advanced solid tumor such as melanoma, head and neck, liver or kidney cancer. The starting material was CD4+ or CD8+ T cells sorted from blood, obtained in a trial of the OX40 agonist ivuxolimab. The rearrangement joins TRBV6-1 to TRBJ2-3; 7 positions agree with TRBD2. The CDR3 nucleotides read TGTGCCAGCAGTGGACAGCGGCGGGGGACAGATACGCAGTATTTT. This sequence encodes CASSGQRRGTDTQYF.